This T cell receptor beta chain was recovered during a study of Ad26.COV2.S vaccination and SARS-CoV-2 variants. Treatment denoted: roughly 19 received Ad26.COV2.S at low or high dose, single or two shots; 5 received placebo; per-sample allocation not given. All samples were drawn on day 63, counting from the first vaccine or placebo injection. This adult donor, from Boston, was 18-55 years old. Participants' vaccine, an Ad26 vector, delivered Wuhan-strain SARS-CoV-2 spike. Produced via immunoSEQ multiplex PCR; TCRdb's table is partial and in-frame only. The sample gives about 350,000 clones, approximately 81% of which show up once; about 3.3% is in the top ten. Here the sequenced sample was peripheral blood, taken in a trial of Ad26.COV2.S vaccine versus placebo. The TCR was taken from a person aged 18-65 years who received the Ad26.COV2.S COVID-19 vaccine or a placebo.

The CDR3 DNA reads TGTGCCAGCAGCCACCGGGACCCGGCACATGAGCAGTTCTTC. As protein: CASSHRDPAHEQFF. This sequence joins TRBV3-1 (or the pseudogene TRBV3-2) and TRBJ2-1, with D perhaps matching TRBD1 or TRBD2 (5 bases each). Trimming left V 3 bases short and J 8 bases short, with 14 bases between. The CDR3 runs to 14 residues. The germline V gene encodes CDR1 LGHDT and CDR2 YNNKEL (reference sequence).